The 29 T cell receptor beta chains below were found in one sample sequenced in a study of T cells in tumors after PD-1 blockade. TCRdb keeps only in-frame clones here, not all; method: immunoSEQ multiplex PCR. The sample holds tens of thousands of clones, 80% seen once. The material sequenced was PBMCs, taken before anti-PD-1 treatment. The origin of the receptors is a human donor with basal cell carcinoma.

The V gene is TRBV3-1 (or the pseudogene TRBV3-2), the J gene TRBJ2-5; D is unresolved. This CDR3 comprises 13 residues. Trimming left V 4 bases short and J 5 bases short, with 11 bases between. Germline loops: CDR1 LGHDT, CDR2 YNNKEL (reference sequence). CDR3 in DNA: TGTGCCAGCAGCCCCATCTTAAGGGAGACCCAGTACTTC. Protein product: CASSPILRETQYF.

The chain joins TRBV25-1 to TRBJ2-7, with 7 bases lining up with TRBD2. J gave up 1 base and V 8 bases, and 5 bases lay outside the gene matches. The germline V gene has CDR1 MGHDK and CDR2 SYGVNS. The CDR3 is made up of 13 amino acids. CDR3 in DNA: TGTGCCAGCCGAATGGGGGGGTCCTACGAGCAGTACTTC. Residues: CASRMGGSYEQYF.

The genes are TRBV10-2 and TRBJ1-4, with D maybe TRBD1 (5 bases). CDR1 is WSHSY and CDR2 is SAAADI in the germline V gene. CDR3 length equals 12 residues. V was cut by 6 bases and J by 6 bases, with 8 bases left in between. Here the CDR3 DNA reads TGCGCCAGCAGGCGGGGCGATGAAAAACTGTTTTTT. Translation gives CASRRGDEKLFF.

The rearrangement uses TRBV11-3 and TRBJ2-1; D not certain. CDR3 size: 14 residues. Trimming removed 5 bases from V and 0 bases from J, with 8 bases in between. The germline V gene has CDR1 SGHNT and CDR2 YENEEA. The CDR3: CASSHSSSYNEQFF. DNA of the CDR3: TGTGCCAGCAGCCACTCTAGCTCCTACAATGAGCAGTTCTTC.

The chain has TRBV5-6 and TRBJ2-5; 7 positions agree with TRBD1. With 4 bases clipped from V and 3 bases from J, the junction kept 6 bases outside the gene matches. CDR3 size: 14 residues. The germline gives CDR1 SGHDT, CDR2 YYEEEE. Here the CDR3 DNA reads TGTGCCAGCAGCACGGGACAGTGGGAAGAGACCCAGTACTTC. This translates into CASSTGQWEETQYF.

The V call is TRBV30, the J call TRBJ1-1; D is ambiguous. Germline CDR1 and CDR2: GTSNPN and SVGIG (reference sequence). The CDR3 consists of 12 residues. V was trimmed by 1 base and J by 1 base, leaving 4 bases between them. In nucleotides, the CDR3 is TGTGCCTGGAGTGATGGGAACACTGAAGCTTTCTTT. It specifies CAWSDGNTEAFF.

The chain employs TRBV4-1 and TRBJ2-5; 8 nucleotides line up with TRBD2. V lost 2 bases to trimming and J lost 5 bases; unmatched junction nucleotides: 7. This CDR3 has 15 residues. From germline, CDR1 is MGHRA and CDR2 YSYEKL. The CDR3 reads CASSQLAGPRETQYF. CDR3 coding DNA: TGCGCCAGCAGCCAATTAGCGGGGCCCCGGGAGACCCAGTACTTC.

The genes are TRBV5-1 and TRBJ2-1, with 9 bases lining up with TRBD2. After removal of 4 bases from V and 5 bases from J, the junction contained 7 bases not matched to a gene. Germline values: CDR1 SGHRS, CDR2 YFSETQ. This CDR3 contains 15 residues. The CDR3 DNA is TGCGCCAGCAGCCACCTAGCGGGGAAGGACAATGAGCAGTTCTTC. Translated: CASSHLAGKDNEQFF.

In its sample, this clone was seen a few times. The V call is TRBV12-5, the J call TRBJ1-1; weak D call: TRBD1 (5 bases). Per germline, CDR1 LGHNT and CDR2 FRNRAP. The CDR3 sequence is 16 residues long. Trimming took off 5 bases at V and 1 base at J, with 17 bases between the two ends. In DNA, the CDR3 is TGTGCTAGTGGTGCCCGTGGGGGGATACGGAACACTGAAGCTTTCTTT. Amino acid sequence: CASGARGGIRNTEAFF.

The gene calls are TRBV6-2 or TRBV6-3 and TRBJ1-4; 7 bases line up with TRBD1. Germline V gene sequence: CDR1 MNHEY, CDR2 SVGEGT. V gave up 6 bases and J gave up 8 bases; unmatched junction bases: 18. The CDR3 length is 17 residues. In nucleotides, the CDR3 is TGTGCCAGCAGCCCGAACCCTGGTGAGGGGGCCAGAGAAAAACTGTTTTTT. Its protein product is CASSPNPGEGAREKLFF.

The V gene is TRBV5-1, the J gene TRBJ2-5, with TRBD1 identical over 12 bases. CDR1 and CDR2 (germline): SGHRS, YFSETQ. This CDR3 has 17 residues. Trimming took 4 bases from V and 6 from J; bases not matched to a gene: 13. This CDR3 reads CASSGTGGAFLRQTQYF. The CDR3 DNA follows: TGCGCCAGCAGCGGGACAGGGGGCGCGTTCCTAAGACAGACCCAGTACTTC. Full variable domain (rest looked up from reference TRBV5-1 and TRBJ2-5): KAGVTQTPRYLIKTRGQQVTLSCSPISGHRSVSWYQQTPGQGLQFLFEYFSETQRNKGNFPGRFSGRQFSNSRSEMNVSTLELGDSALYLCASSGTGGAFLRQTQYFGPGTRLLVL.

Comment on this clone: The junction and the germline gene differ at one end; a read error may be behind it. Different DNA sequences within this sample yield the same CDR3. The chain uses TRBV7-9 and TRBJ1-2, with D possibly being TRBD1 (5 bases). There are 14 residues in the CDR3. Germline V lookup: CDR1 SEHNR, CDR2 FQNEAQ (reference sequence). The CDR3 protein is CASSLGTSVYGYTF. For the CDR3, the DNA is TGTGCCAGCAGTTTAGGGACGAGCGTCTATGGCTACACCTTC.

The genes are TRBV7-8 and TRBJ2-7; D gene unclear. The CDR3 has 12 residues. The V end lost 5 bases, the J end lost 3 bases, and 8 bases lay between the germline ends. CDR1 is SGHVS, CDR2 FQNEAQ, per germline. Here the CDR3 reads CASSADGYEQYF. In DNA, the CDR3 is TGTGCCAGCAGCGCTGACGGCTACGAGCAGTACTTC.

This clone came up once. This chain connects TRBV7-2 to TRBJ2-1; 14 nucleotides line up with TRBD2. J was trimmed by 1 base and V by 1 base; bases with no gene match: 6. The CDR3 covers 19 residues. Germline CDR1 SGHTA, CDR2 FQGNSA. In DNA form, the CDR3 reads TGTGCCAGCAGCTTAGTTGGGACTAGCGGGGGAAATTCCTACAATGAGCAGTTCTTC. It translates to CASSLVGTSGGNSYNEQFF.

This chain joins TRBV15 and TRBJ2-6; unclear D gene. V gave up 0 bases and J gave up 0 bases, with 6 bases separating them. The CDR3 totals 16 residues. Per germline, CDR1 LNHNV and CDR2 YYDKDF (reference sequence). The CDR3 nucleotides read TGTGCCACCAGCAGAGATGCGGACTCTGGGGCCAACGTCCTGACTTTC. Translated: CATSRDADSGANVLTF.

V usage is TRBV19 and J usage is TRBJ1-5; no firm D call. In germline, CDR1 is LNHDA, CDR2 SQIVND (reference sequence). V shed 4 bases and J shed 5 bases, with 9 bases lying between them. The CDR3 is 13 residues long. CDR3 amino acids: CASSNTRDQPQHF. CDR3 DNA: TGTGCCAGTAGTAATACGCGGGATCAGCCCCAGCATTTT. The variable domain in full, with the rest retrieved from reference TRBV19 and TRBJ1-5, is DGGITQSPKYLFRKEGQNVTLSCEQNLNHDAMYWYRQDPGQGLRLIYYSQIVNDFQKGDIAEGYSVSREKKESFPLTVTSAQKNPTAFYLCASSNTRDQPQHFGDGTRLSIL.

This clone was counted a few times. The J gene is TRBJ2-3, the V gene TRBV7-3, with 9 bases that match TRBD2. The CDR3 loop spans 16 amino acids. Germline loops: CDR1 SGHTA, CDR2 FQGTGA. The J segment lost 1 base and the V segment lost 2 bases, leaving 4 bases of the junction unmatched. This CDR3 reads CASSLRAGGRTDTQYF. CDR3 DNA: TGTGCCAGCAGCTTACGAGCGGGGGGCCGCACAGATACGCAGTATTTT.

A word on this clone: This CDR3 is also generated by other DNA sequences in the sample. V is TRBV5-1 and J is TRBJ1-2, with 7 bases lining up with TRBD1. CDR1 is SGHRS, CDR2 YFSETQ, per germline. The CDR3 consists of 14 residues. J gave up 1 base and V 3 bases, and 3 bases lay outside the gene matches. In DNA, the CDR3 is TGCGCCAGCAGCTCAGCAGGGGGTAACTATGGCTACACCTTC. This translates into CASSSAGGNYGYTF.

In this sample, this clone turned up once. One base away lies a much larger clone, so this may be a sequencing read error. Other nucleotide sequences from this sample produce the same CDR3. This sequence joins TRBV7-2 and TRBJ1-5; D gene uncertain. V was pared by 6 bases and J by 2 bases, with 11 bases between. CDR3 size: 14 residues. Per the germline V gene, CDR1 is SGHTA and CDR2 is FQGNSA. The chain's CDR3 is CASSQWGGNQPQHF. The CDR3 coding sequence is TGTGCCAGCAGTCAGTGGGGTGGCAATCAGCCCCAGCATTTT. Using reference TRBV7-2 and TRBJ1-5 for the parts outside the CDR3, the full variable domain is GAGVSQSPSNKVTEKGKDVELRCDPISGHTALYWYRQSLGQGLEFLIYFQGNSAPDKSGLPSDRFSAERTGGSVSTLTIQRTQQEDSAVYLCASSQWGGNQPQHFGDGTRLSIL.

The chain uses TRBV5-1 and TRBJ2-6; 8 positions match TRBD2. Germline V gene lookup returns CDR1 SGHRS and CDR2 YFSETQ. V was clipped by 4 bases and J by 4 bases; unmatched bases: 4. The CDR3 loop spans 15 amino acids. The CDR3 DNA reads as TGCGCCAGCAGCCAACGGACTAGCGGGGCCAACGTCCTGACTTTC. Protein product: CASSQRTSGANVLTF.

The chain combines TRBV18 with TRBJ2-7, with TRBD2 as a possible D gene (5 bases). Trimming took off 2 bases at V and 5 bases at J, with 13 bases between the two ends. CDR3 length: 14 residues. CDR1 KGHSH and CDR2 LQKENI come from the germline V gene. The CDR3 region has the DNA TGTGCCAGCTCACCAGGGCTGGTGGGAGACGAGCAGTACTTC. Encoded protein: CASSPGLVGDEQYF.

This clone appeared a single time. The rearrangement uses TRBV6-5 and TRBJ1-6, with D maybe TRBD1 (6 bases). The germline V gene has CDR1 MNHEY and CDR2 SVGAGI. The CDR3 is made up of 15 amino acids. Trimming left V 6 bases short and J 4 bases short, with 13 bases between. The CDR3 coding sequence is TGTGCCAGCAGACTAGTAGGGGGTTATAATTCACCCCTCCACTTT. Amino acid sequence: CASRLVGGYNSPLHF.

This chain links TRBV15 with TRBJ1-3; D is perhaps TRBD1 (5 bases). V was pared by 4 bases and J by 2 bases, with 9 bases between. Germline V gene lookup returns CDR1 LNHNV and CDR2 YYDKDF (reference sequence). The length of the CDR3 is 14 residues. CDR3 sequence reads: CATSTDSAGNTIYF. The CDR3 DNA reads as TGTGCCACCAGCACAGACAGTGCTGGAAACACCATATATTTT.

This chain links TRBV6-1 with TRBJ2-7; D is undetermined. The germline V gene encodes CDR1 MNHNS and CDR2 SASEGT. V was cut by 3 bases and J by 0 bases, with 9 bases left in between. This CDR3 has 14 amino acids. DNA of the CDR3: TGTGCCAGCAGTGATAGGTCGGGCTCCTACGAGCAGTACTTC. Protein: CASSDRSGSYEQYF.

CDR3 bases: TGCGCCAGCAGCCTAAGAGGCAGGGGGCGGCCTGAAGCTTTCTTT. Its protein product is CASSLRGRGRPEAFF. The V gene is TRBV4-1, the J gene TRBJ1-1, with 8 positions matching TRBD1. The CDR3 extends over 15 amino acids. V lost 4 bases and J lost 6; bases outside the gene matches: 10. From germline, CDR1 is MGHRA and CDR2 YSYEKL.

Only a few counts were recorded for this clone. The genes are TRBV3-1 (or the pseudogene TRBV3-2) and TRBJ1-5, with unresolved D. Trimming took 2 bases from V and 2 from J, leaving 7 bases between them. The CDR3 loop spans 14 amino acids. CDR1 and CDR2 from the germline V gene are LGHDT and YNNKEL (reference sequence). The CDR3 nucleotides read TGTGCCAGCAGCCAAAATCGGGGCAATCAGCCCCAGCATTTT. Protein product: CASSQNRGNQPQHF.

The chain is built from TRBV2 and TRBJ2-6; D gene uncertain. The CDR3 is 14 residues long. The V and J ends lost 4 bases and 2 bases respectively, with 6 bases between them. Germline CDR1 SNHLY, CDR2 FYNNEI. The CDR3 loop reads CASSVTTGANVLTF. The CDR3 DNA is TGTGCCAGCAGTGTTACAACTGGGGCCAACGTCCTGACTTTC.

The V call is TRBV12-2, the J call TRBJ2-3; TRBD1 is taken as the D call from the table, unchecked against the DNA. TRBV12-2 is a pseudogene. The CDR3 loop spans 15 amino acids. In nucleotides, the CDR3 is TGTGCAAGTCGCTTTCCCAGGGCTAGCACAGATACGCAGTATTTT. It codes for CASRFPRASTDTQYF.

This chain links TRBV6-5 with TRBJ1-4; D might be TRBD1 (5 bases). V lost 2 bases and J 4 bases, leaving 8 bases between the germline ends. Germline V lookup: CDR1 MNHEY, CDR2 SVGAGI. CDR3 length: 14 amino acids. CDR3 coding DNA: TGTGCCAGCAGTTACGGGGGTATTAATGAAAAACTGTTTTTT. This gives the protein CASSYGGINEKLFF.